Listed below are T cell receptor beta chains from one sample, sequenced in a study of cytomegalovirus exposure and HLA in healthy donors. TCRdb's copy holds only in-frame clones and misses some; the assay was immunoSEQ multiplex PCR. The repertoire includes about 110,000 clones, around 76% of them detected once, and around 5.8% sits in the top ten. The sequenced material came from PBMCs. Source of these receptors: a woman aged 45-60 years in good health and CMV-seropositive. Each CDR3 is given with its conserved first and last residue. D genes are given only for firm matches. The size entry is marked missing in some rows and otherwise reads once, few, many or a size class.

-,TRBD2,TRBV7-9,TRBJ2-3,TGTGCCAGCAGCCCCGGGGGGGCCGCGGGAAGGATCACAGATACGCAGTATTTT,CASSPGGAAGRITDTQYF
few,-,TRBV7-2,TRBJ1-1,TGTGCCAGCAGCCGAAACCGACTCGGGGGGGTGAACACTGAAGCTTTCTTT,CASSRNRLGGVNTEAFF
-,-,TRBV28,TRBJ1-4,TGTGCCAGCAGAACGACTCGGGAACTGTTTTTT,CASRTTRELFF
-,-,TRBV6-1,TRBJ1-5,TGTGCCAGCAGTGAAATCGCGGCAGGGGATCAGCCCCAGCATTTT,CASSEIAAGDQPQHF
-,TRBD1,TRBV6-5,TRBJ1-1,TGTGCCAGCAGTTCCCCCGGACAGGTTAAGAACACTGAAGCTTTCTTT,CASSSPGQVKNTEAFF
-,TRBD1,TRBV11-2,TRBJ1-1,TGTGCCAGCAGCCACAGGTGGACAGGGAGGAACACTGAAGCTTTCTTT,CASSHRWTGRNTEAFF
-,-,TRBV6-5,TRBJ1-1,TGTGCCAGCAGTGAAATGCGAGGCGATGAAGCTTTCTTT,CASSEMRGDEAFF
few,-,TRBV7-2,TRBJ1-2,TGTGCCAGCAGCCTGGACATGCGCTATGGCTACACCTTC,CASSLDMRYGYTF
-,-,TRBV7-9,TRBJ2-5,TGTGCCAGCAGCTTAACTGTCGAGGGGACCCAGTACTTC,CASSLTVEGTQYF
-,-,TRBV10-3,TRBJ2-3,TGTGCCATCAGTGCCGGGATAGATACGCAGTATTTT,CAISAGIDTQYF
once,-,TRBV5-3,TRBJ2-2,TGTGCCAGAAGCTTGGCCCCGGGGAATTTGGCCGGGGAGCTGTTTTTT,CARSLAPGNLAGELFF
-,-,TRBV19,TRBJ1-6,TGTGCCAGTAGCCCCGTTTCAGGCCGGACAAATTCACCCCTCCACTTT,CASSPVSGRTNSPLHF
few,-,TRBV28,TRBJ2-6,TGTGCCAGCAGTAATTGGGGGGAACCTAGGGCCAACGTCCTGACTTTC,CASSNWGEPRANVLTF
-,TRBD1,TRBV18,TRBJ1-2,TGTGCCAGCTCACGGGACAGGGGAAACTATGGCTACACCTTC,CASSRDRGNYGYTF
-,TRBD2,TRBV27,TRBJ2-7,TGTGCCACCCTCAAGCTGGAGGCGGGGGTCCCCCACGAGCAGTACTTC,CATLKLEAGVPHEQYF
few,-,TRBV25-1,TRBJ1-2,TGTGCCAGCAGTGATCCAGGGAACTATGGCTACACCTTC,CASSDPGNYGYTF
-,TRBD2,TRBV14,TRBJ2-7,TGTGCCAGCAGCCACGGGGGGGTACTTGAGCAGTACTTC,CASSHGGVLEQYF
-,TRBD2,TRBV7-8,TRBJ2-7,TGTGCCAGCAGCTTACTTAGCGGGGGAAGGGAGCAGTACTTC,CASSLLSGGREQYF
-,-,TRBV6-1,TRBJ2-5,TGTGCCAGCCAATATCGACAGTACCAAGAGACCCAGTACTTC,CASQYRQYQETQYF
-,TRBD1,TRBV2,TRBJ1-5,TGTGCCAGCAGAGGACCTGGGGACAGCACTAACCCCCAGCATTTT,CASRGPGDSTNPQHF
few,TRBD1,TRBV5-1,TRBJ1-1,TGCGCCAGCAGCTGGGGGACAGAGAGAAACACTGAAGCTTTCTTT,CASSWGTERNTEAFF
-,TRBD2,TRBV19,TRBJ2-3,TGTGCCAGTAGTATTGCGGGGGGGGCCGGAGATACGCAGTATTTT,CASSIAGGAGDTQYF
-,TRBD1,TRBV7-8,TRBJ2-2,TGTGCCAGTACCTTGGACAGGGCGGCCACCGGGGAGCTGTTTTTT,CASTLDRAATGELFF
-,TRBD1,TRBV9,TRBJ1-2,TGTGCCAGCAGCGTACCCGGACAGGGTAACTATGGCTACACCTTC,CASSVPGQGNYGYTF
-,TRBD2,TRBV5-4,TRBJ2-3,TGTGCCAGCAGTTCGGGACTAGCGGGGGGAAGCACAGATACGCAGTATTTT,CASSSGLAGGSTDTQYF
-,-,TRBV28,TRBJ1-1,TGTGCCAGCAGTTGGGACACCTACACTGAAGCTTTCTTT,CASSWDTYTEAFF
-,TRBD1,TRBV5-1,TRBJ1-1,TGCGCCAGCAGCTTGTCGGATACTTGGGCAGGGGGCACTGAAGCTTTCTTT,CASSLSDTWAGGTEAFF
-,TRBD2,TRBV4-1,TRBJ2-3,TGCGCCAGCAGCCTAGGGACTAGCGGGGGTCGCGCAGATACGCAGTATTTT,CASSLGTSGGRADTQYF
-,TRBD1,TRBV18,TRBJ1-4,TGTGCCAGCTCACCAGCGACAGGGGACGAAAAACTGTTTTTT,CASSPATGDEKLFF
-,TRBD2,TRBV5-4,TRBJ2-7,TGTGCCAGCAGCTCTAGACTAGCGGGGTCCCTTAGTGAGCAGTACTTC,CASSSRLAGSLSEQYF
few,-,TRBV6-4,TRBJ1-1,TGTGCCAGCGAGAACAGCAACACCAACACTGAAGCTTTCTTT,CASENSNTNTEAFF
-,TRBD1,TRBV29-1,TRBJ1-2,TGCAGCGTACGGACAGGGGGCCCGGGCGGCTACACCTTC,CSVRTGGPGGYTF
-,-,TRBV2,TRBJ1-1,TGTGCCAGCGGACAGTCTCGGACTGAAGCTTTCTTT,CASGQSRTEAFF
-,-,TRBV7-6,TRBJ2-7,TGTGCCAGCAGCTTAGAGGTAGCCTCTAGCGAGCAGTACTTC,CASSLEVASSEQYF
few,-,TRBV21-1,TRBJ2-3,TGTGCCAGCAGCAATTGGGCCAAACTAGCGGCCAGCACAGATACGCAGTATTTT,CASSNWAKLAASTDTQYF
-,TRBD1,TRBV6-7,TRBJ1-3,TGTGCCAGCAGGGCTACAGGGGCAGATCGGGGAAACACCATATATTTT,CASRATGADRGNTIYF
-,TRBD1,TRBV7-9,TRBJ1-2,TGTGCCAGCAGCTTAGACAGGGGGCATGATGGCTACACCTTC,CASSLDRGHDGYTF
-,TRBD2,TRBV7-3,TRBJ2-2,TGTGCCAGCAGCCCTAGCGGGGGGGCCGGCGGGGAGCTGTTTTTT,CASSPSGGAGGELFF
-,TRBD1,TRBV5-4,TRBJ1-1,TGTGCCAGCAGCTTGGGAACAGGGGGGGGGACTGAAGCTTTCTTT,CASSLGTGGGTEAFF
-,-,TRBV5-1,TRBJ1-2,TGCGCCAGCAGCCCTGAGACAGGAGCGGACTATGGCTACACCTTC,CASSPETGADYGYTF
-,-,TRBV5-4,TRBJ2-5,TGTGCCAGCAGACAGGACAGAAAAGAGACCCAGTACTTC,CASRQDRKETQYF
-,-,TRBV6-1,TRBJ2-3,TGTGCCAGCACGACGGCGGGGGCCGGCACAGATACGCAGTATTTT,CASTTAGAGTDTQYF
-,-,TRBV6-5,TRBJ1-1,TGTGCCAGCAGTTACCGGGGGAGAGTGACTGAAGCTTTCTTT,CASSYRGRVTEAFF
once,-,TRBV28,TRBJ1-2,TGTGCCAGCAGTCTCAGGGATGGCTACACCTTC,CASSLRDGYTF
-,TRBD2,TRBV7-9,TRBJ2-2,TGTGCCAGCAGCGCGAGCGGGGGTTACACCGGGGAGCTGTTTTTT,CASSASGGYTGELFF
-,-,TRBV6-6,TRBJ2-2,TGTGCCAGCAGTTACTCGCGGGGCGCGAACACCGGGGAGCTGTTTTTT,CASSYSRGANTGELFF
-,TRBD1,TRBV14,TRBJ1-2,TGTGCCAGCAGCCCAATGGACAGGGAGGTAGCGGGCTACACCTTC,CASSPMDREVAGYTF
few,-,TRBV5-1,TRBJ1-6,TGCGCCAGCAGCCCGGACGGCAGGGGTAATTCACCCCTCCACTTT,CASSPDGRGNSPLHF
-,-,TRBV4-3,TRBJ2-7,TGCGCCAGCAGCCAGGCGCCAGGCTACGAGCAGTACTTC,CASSQAPGYEQYF
-,-,TRBV5-1,TRBJ2-7,TGCGCCAGCAGCTTGAAACAGGCTCCATCCGAGCAGTACTTC,CASSLKQAPSEQYF
-,-,TRBV7-9,TRBJ2-1,TGTGCCAGCAGCTTCACCCGGGATGAGCAGTTCTTC,CASSFTRDEQFF